This TCR beta chain was captured in a study of Graves' ophthalmopathy and Graves' hyperthyroidism. The germline CDR1 and CDR2 sequences are SQVTM and ANQGSEA. CDR3 size: 12 residues. Other autoimmune diseases, uncontrolled infections, pregnancy or lactation ruled patients out of participation. Amplification from RNA transcripts yielded the TCR beta CDR3 regions. Investigators did first-round RT-PCR with HTBI primers, then second-round multiplex PCR. TCRdb redid the calling of the multiplex PCR reads with MiXCR, one entry per CDR3 protein. The sample includes about 600,000 distinct CDR3 sequences, approximately 35% of them seen just once. This clonotype was detected once.

This TCR was sampled from an adult man with Graves' hyperthyroidism. The V and J genes are TRBV29-1 and TRBJ1-5; D gene unclear. The DNA matches TRBJ2-3 better at its end, which makes the J call doubtful. Sequencing was carried out using peripheral blood or thyroid tissue (not recorded which). DNA for the CDR3: TGCAGCGTTGTTAGTAGCTCAGATACGCAGTATTTT. It specifies CSVVSSSDTQYF.